The 28 T cell receptor beta chains reported below all come from one sample, sequenced in a study of TIL therapy for anti-PD-1-resistant metastatic lung cancer. Specified time point: pre-treatment sample, taken before nivolumab and TIL therapy. Sequencing used immunoSEQ v3. Measured with immunoSEQ multiplex PCR; TCRdb has only the in-frame clones, and not every one. The sample yields approximately 16,000 clones, roughly 83% seen once. The material was blood, obtained at baseline. These receptors were obtained from a person aged 25 to 80 with non-small cell lung cancer.

The chain links TRBV7-9 to TRBJ1-5, with no clear D. V was cut by 5 bases and J by 11 bases, with 19 bases left in between. Germline V gene data show CDR1 as SEHNR and CDR2 as FQNEAQ (reference sequence). The CDR3 contains 14 residues. CDR3 nucleotide sequence: TGTGCCAGCAGCCGCGTAGAGGGTGGAGGATCCCAGCATTTT. Translation gives CASSRVEGGGSQHF. Complete variable domain (other parts from reference TRBV7-9 and TRBJ1-5): DTGVSQNPRHKITKRGQNVTFRCDPISEHNRLYWYRQTLGQGPEFLTYFQNEAQLEKSRLLSDRFSAERPKGSFSTLEIQRTEQGDSAMYLCASSRVEGGGSQHFGDGTRLSIL.

This chain joins TRBV6-4 and TRBJ1-4; no reliable D call. The CDR3 contains 15 residues. V was clipped by 5 bases and J by 5 bases, with 15 bases between them. Germline V CDR1 and CDR2: MRHNA, SNTAGT. The CDR3 DNA is TGTGCCAGCAGTTACCGGCAGGCATTGAATGAAAAACTGTTTTTT. It encodes CASSYRQALNEKLFF.

The chain joins TRBV18 to TRBJ1-6; no clear D. Trimming left V 3 bases short and J 5 bases short, with 8 bases between. The CDR3 contains 14 residues. Per germline, CDR1 KGHSH and CDR2 LQKENI. The CDR3 here is CASSPTTDNSPLHF. The CDR3 nucleotides read TGTGCCAGCTCACCTACAACAGATAATTCACCCCTCCACTTT.

The chain links TRBV7-7 to TRBJ2-5; D unclear. The CDR3 is 17 amino acids. The ends were cut back, 1 base at V and 6 bases at J, with 21 bases in the middle. Germline loops: CDR1 SSHAT, CDR2 FNYEAQ (reference sequence). DNA for the CDR3: TGTGCCAGCAGCTTAGAACCGTTGACGGCGGCCGGAAAGACCCAGTACTTC. As protein: CASSLEPLTAAGKTQYF.

In this sample, this clone turned up a few times. This rearrangement joins TRBV9 to TRBJ2-3; D is undetermined. The germline gives CDR1 SGDLS, CDR2 YYNGEE. The CDR3 runs 14 residues. The V end was cut by 4 bases, the J end by 1 base, with 10 bases between. CDR3 nucleotides: TGTGCCAGCAGCCCCTATGGGGGCACAGATACGCAGTATTTT. This encodes CASSPYGGTDTQYF.

This chain links TRBV4-2 with TRBJ1-3, with 10 bases lining up with TRBD1. This CDR3 is built from 16 residues. The V segment lost 1 base and the J segment 5 bases; nucleotides outside the gene matches: 5. The V gene's germline CDR1 is LGHNA and CDR2 YNFKEQ. Here the CDR3 reads CASSQAGQGERNTIYF. In DNA, the CDR3 is TGTGCCAGCAGCCAAGCTGGACAGGGGGAACGAAACACCATATATTTT.

The chain joins TRBV6-1 to TRBJ1-1; D might be TRBD1 (5 bases). This CDR3 spans 13 amino acids. Germline assignment: CDR1 MNHNS and CDR2 SASEGT. Trimming shortened V by 6 bases and J by 3 bases, and 11 bases separated the two germline ends. CDR3 in DNA: TGTGCCAGCAGGGACAAAGGATACACTGAAGCTTTCTTT. This encodes CASRDKGYTEAFF.

This chain links TRBV4-3 with TRBJ2-3; either TRBD1 or TRBD2 may supply D (5 bases each). The germline V and J ends were trimmed by 4 bases and 7 bases, with 12 bases remaining between them. From germline, CDR1 is LGHNA and CDR2 YSLEER. CDR3 size: 13 residues. The CDR3 sequence: CASSREPGHTQYF. Here the CDR3 DNA reads TGCGCCAGCAGCCGCGAGCCGGGGCATACGCAGTATTTT.

The rearrangement uses TRBV5-1 and TRBJ2-3; TRBD2 matches 11 bases. V shed 4 bases, J shed 5 bases, and the junction held 3 bases outside the gene matches. The CDR3 is 14 residues long. Germline V gives CDR1 SGHRS, CDR2 YFSETQ. CDR3 residues: CASSVAGGKDTQYF. CDR3 nucleotide sequence: TGCGCCAGCAGCGTAGCGGGGGGGAAAGATACGCAGTATTTT.

The chain couples TRBV6-5 to TRBJ2-2; D is unclear. V lost 6 bases to trimming and J lost 2 bases, with 10 bases between them. CDR3 length: 14 amino acids. Germline V CDR1 and CDR2: MNHEY, SVGAGI. The CDR3 coding sequence is TGTGCCAGCAGGCCCAACACTAACACCGGGGAGCTGTTTTTT. Translated: CASRPNTNTGELFF.

V gene TRBV5-4 combines with J gene TRBJ1-1, with 8 bases that match TRBD1. The trim removed 0 bases at V and 0 bases at J, leaving 4 bases unmatched. The germline V gene has CDR1 SGHNT and CDR2 YYREEE (reference sequence). This CDR3 spans 16 amino acids. The chain's CDR3 is CASSLGTGYMNTEAFF. CDR3 sequence (DNA): TGTGCCAGCAGCTTGGGGACAGGGTACATGAACACTGAAGCTTTCTTT.

This chain joins TRBV5-1 and TRBJ1-2; a weak D match, TRBD1 (6 bases). Per germline, CDR1 SGHRS and CDR2 YFSETQ. The CDR3 loop spans 16 amino acids. Trimming removed 0 bases from V and 8 bases from J, with 20 bases in between. The CDR3 here is CASSLAQEQGSGGYTF. For the CDR3, the DNA is TGCGCCAGCAGCTTGGCCCAAGAACAGGGCAGTGGCGGCTACACCTTC.

This clone was found once. V usage is TRBV11-2 and J usage is TRBJ2-5, with unresolved D. The CDR3 is made up of 13 amino acids. V was shortened by 4 bases and J by 2 bases, with 8 bases between the two germline ends. Looked up from germline, CDR1 is SGHAT and CDR2 is FQNNGV. The CDR3 DNA reads as TGTGCCAGCAGCTCCCGAAAACAAGAGACCCAGTACTTC. Translating it yields CASSSRKQETQYF.

The chain couples TRBV5-4 to TRBJ2-2; 11 bases line up with TRBD2. In germline, CDR1 is SGHNT, CDR2 YYREEE (reference sequence). V trimming: 1 base; J trimming: 6 bases; junction bases outside the gene matches: 5. This CDR3 region has 16 residues. The CDR3 sequence: CASSLRLAGGAGELFF. The CDR3 DNA is TGTGCCAGCAGCTTGCGGCTAGCGGGAGGCGCCGGGGAGCTGTTTTTT.

In this sample, this clone turned up once. The chain carries TRBV7-2 and TRBJ2-1, with a possible D match to TRBD1 (5 bases). This CDR3 contains 15 residues. CDR1 and CDR2 (germline): SGHTA, FQGNSA. The V end was cut by 7 bases, the J end by 0 bases, with 13 bases between. The CDR3 sequence is CASTLGRSSYNEQFF. The CDR3 coding sequence is TGTGCCAGCACCCTGGGGCGGAGCTCCTACAATGAGCAGTTCTTC.

The chain uses TRBV6-5 and TRBJ1-1; D is ambiguous. The germline V gene has CDR1 MNHEY and CDR2 SVGAGI. CDR3 length: 15 amino acids. V was pared by 0 bases and J by 4 bases, with 12 bases between. The CDR3 nucleotides read TGTGCCAGCAGTTACTCGACCTCCCGGGGCACTGAAGCTTTCTTT. Protein sequence: CASSYSTSRGTEAFF.

V usage is TRBV6-1 and J usage is TRBJ1-1; D uncertain. The germline gives CDR1 MNHNS, CDR2 SASEGT. V was cut by 5 bases and J by 4 bases, with 5 bases left in between. The CDR3 contains 11 residues. This chain's CDR3 is CASSYVTEAFF. The CDR3 DNA is TGTGCCAGCAGTTACGTCACTGAAGCTTTCTTT.

V gene TRBV28 combines with J gene TRBJ1-1; TRBD1 agrees at 9 bases. V was clipped by 2 bases and J by 1 base; unmatched bases: 5. There are 16 residues in the CDR3. The germline V gene has CDR1 MDHEN and CDR2 SYDVKM. The CDR3 here is CASSLQTGGRNTEAFF. CDR3 bases: TGTGCCAGCAGTTTACAGACAGGGGGGAGGAACACTGAAGCTTTCTTT. Using reference TRBV28 and TRBJ1-1 for the parts outside the CDR3, the full variable domain is DVKVTQSSRYLVKRTGEKVFLECVQDMDHENMFWYRQDPGLGLRLIYFSYDVKMKEKGDIPEGYSVSREKKERFSLILESASTNQTSMYLCASSLQTGGRNTEAFFGQGTRLTVV.

The V call is TRBV4-1, the J call TRBJ2-1; 10 bases align to TRBD2. In germline, CDR1 is MGHRA, CDR2 YSYEKL. J gave up 6 bases and V 3 bases, and 5 bases lay outside the gene matches. The CDR3 runs to 15 residues. The CDR3 region has the DNA TGCGCCAGCAGCCATCCGGGACTAGCGACCAATGAGCAGTTCTTC. This sequence encodes CASSHPGLATNEQFF.

CDR3 region: CASSVRDIQETQYF. The CDR3 DNA sequence: TGTGCCAGCAGCGTCCGGGACATCCAAGAGACCCAGTACTTC. The rearrangement uses TRBV7-9 and TRBJ2-5, with a tentative D call TRBD1 (6 bases). V dropped 5 bases and J dropped 1 base, with 11 bases sitting between them. Per germline, CDR1 SEHNR and CDR2 FQNEAQ (reference sequence). This CDR3 region has 14 residues.

This clone was counted only a few times. The rearrangement links TRBV29-1 to TRBJ1-2; D might be TRBD1 (5 bases). V was cut by 6 bases and J by 8 bases, with 19 bases left in between. The CDR3 is 13 residues long. Germline assignment: CDR1 SQVTM and CDR2 ANQGSEA. CDR3 in amino acids: CSVTPRVGGGYTF. For the CDR3, the DNA is TGCAGCGTCACTCCCAGGGTTGGCGGAGGCTACACCTTC.

The chain couples TRBV5-1 to TRBJ2-2; D remains unclear. V lost 0 bases to trimming and J lost 5 bases, with 5 bases between them. CDR3 length: 13 amino acids. Looked up from germline, CDR1 is SGHRS and CDR2 is YFSETQ. CDR3 in amino acids: CASSLAMTGELFF. CDR3 DNA sequence: TGCGCCAGCAGCTTGGCTATGACCGGGGAGCTGTTTTTT.

This chain connects TRBV6-4 to TRBJ2-1, with 10 nucleotides matching TRBD2. The CDR3 extends over 15 amino acids. The ends lost 0 bases at V and 6 bases at J; junction bases unmatched: 2. CDR1 and CDR2 (germline): MRHNA, SNTAGT. The CDR3 spells CASSDSIAGGNEQFF. The CDR3 coding sequence is TGTGCCAGCAGTGACTCCATAGCGGGGGGCAATGAGCAGTTCTTC.

As DNA, the CDR3 is TGTGCCAGCAGCTTGGCGGGCAGCCAAGAGACCCAGTACTTC. As protein: CASSLAGSQETQYF. The chain combines TRBV5-4 with TRBJ2-5, with D unclear. The CDR3 covers 14 residues. The V end lost 0 bases, the J end lost 1 base, and 7 bases lay between the germline ends. CDR1 is SGHNT, CDR2 YYREEE, per germline (reference sequence).

The rearrangement joins TRBV25-1 to TRBJ1-1; 9 bases are shared with TRBD1. The CDR3 has 15 amino acids. Trimming cost V 6 bases and J 1 base; bases outside gene matches: 6. Germline CDR1 and CDR2: MGHDK and SYGVNS. The CDR3: CASRDPGQGNTEAFF. For the CDR3, the DNA is TGTGCCAGCAGAGATCCGGGACAGGGGAACACTGAAGCTTTCTTT.

The gene calls are TRBV27 and TRBJ2-7; TRBD1 agrees at 7 bases. The J segment lost 7 bases and the V segment lost 3 bases, leaving 6 bases of the junction unmatched. This CDR3 spans 13 amino acids. The germline CDR1 and CDR2 sequences are MNHEY and SMNVEV (reference sequence). CDR3: CASSLVATGEQYF. DNA for the CDR3: TGTGCCAGCAGTTTGGTGGCGACAGGGGAGCAGTACTTC.

The V and J genes are TRBV7-3 and TRBJ2-6; 7 nucleotides line up with TRBD1. This CDR3 spans 15 amino acids. With 5 bases clipped from V and 2 bases from J, the junction kept 3 bases outside the gene matches. Germline assignment: CDR1 SGHTA and CDR2 FQGTGA. The CDR3 DNA is TGTGCCAGCAGCCAAGACAGGGCTGGGGCCAACGTCCTGACTTTC. Its translation: CASSQDRAGANVLTF.

The gene calls are TRBV7-3 and TRBJ2-7, with 9 bases fitting TRBD2. The V gene's germline CDR1 is SGHTA and CDR2 FQGTGA. Trimming at V came to 0 bases and at J to 6 bases, leaving 6 bases not matched to a gene. There are 15 residues in the CDR3. CDR3 nucleotide sequence: TGTGCCAGCAGCTTAACCCCAGCGGGGGGAGGCGAGCAGTACTTC. It codes for CASSLTPAGGGEQYF.